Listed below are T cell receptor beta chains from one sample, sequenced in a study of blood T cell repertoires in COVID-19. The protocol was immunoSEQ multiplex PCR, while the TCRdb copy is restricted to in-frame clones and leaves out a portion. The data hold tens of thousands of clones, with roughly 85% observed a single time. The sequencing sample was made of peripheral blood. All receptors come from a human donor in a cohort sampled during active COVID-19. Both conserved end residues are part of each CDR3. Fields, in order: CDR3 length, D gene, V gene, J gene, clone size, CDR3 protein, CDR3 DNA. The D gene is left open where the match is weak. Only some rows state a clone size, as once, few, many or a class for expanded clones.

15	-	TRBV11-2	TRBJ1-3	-	CASSFLRGAGNTIYF	TGTGCCAGCAGCTTTCTCAGGGGAGCTGGAAACACCATATATTTT
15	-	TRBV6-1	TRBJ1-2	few	CASSEAWDIDYGYTF	TGTGCCAGCAGTGAAGCCTGGGACATCGACTATGGCTACACCTTC
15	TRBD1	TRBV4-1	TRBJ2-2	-	CASSQGPGQAILMFF	TGCGCCAGCAGCCAGGGACCTGGACAGGCTATTTTGATGTTTTTT
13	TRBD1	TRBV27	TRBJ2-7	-	CASSGQGFYEQYF	TGTGCCAGCAGTGGACAGGGTTTCTACGAGCAGTACTTC
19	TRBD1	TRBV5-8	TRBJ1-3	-	CASSLDGTGASYSGNTIYF	TGTGCCAGCAGCTTGGACGGGACAGGAGCTTCCTACTCTGGAAACACCATATATTTT
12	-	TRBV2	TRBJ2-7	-	CASSGGRDEQYF	TGTGCCAGCAGCGGCGGAAGAGACGAGCAGTACTTC
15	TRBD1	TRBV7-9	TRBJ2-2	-	CASSLVQGANGELFF	TGTGCCAGCAGCTTGGTTCAGGGGGCAAACGGGGAGCTGTTTTTT
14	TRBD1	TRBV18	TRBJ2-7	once	CASSQATGYYEQYF	TGTGCCAGCTCACAAGCGACAGGGTACTACGAGCAGTACTTC
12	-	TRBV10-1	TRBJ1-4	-	CATQGPEEKLFF	TGCGCCACCCAGGGCCCGGAGGAAAAACTGTTTTTT
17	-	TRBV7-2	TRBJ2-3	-	CASSLYPPTSLWDTQYF	TGTGCCAGCAGCTTATATCCGCCTACTTCCCTCTGGGATACGCAGTATTTT
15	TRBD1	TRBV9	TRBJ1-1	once	CASSVTGTANTEAFF	TGTGCCAGCAGCGTCACCGGGACAGCGAACACTGAAGCTTTCTTT
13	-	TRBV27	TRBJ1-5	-	CASSLAENQPQHF	TGTGCCAGCAGTTTAGCGGAAAATCAGCCCCAGCATTTT
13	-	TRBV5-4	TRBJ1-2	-	CATNSAGVDGYTF	TGTGCCACGAACTCGGCCGGGGTCGATGGCTACACCTTC
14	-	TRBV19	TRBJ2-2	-	CASSILQHTGELFF	TGTGCCAGTAGTATTTTACAGCACACCGGGGAGCTGTTTTTT
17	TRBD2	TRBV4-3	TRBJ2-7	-	CASSQDFRGGASYEQYF	TGCGCCAGCAGCCAAGACTTCCGCGGGGGTGCTTCCTACGAGCAGTACTTC
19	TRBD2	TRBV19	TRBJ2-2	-	CASSPSLLAGGGFAGELFF	TGTGCCAGTAGTCCTTCCCTACTAGCGGGGGGCGGTTTTGCCGGGGAGCTGTTTTTT
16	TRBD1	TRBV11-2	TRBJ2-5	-	CASSFVSGQPQETQYF	TGTGCCAGCAGCTTTGTGTCGGGACAGCCTCAAGAGACCCAGTACTTC
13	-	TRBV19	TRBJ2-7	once	CASRTDSDYEQYF	TGTGCCAGTAGGACGGACAGCGACTACGAGCAGTACTTC
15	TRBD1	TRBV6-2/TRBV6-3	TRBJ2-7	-	CASSPRQGFDYEQYF	TGTGCCAGCAGCCCGCGACAGGGGTTCGACTACGAGCAGTACTTC
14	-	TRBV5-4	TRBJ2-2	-	CASSLGQNTGELFF	TGTGCCAGCAGCTTGGGACAGAACACCGGGGAGCTGTTTTTT
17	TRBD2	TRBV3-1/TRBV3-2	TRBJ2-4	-	CASSPTGAGLAKNIQYF	TGTGCCAGCAGCCCGACCGGAGCGGGGCTAGCCAAAAACATTCAGTACTTC
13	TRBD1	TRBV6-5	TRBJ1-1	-	CASRTGGITEAFF	TGTGCCAGCCGGACAGGGGGGATAACTGAAGCTTTCTTT
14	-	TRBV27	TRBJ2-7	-	CASSEGGVEYEQYF	TGTGCCAGCAGTGAAGGAGGGGTTGAATACGAGCAGTACTTC
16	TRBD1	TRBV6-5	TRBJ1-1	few	CASSLGQARSNTEAFF	TGTGCCAGCAGTTTGGGACAGGCTCGTTCGAACACTGAAGCTTTCTTT
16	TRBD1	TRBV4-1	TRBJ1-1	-	CASSQERDRGRDEAFF	TGCGCCAGCAGCCAAGAGCGAGACAGGGGGAGAGATGAAGCTTTCTTT
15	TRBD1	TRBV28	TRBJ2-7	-	CASSPTGLGSYEQYF	TGTGCCAGCAGCCCGACAGGGCTTGGCTCCTACGAGCAGTACTTC
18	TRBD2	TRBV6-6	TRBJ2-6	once	CASSPQGRGRTGANVLTF	TGTGCCAGCAGTCCCCAAGGGCGCGGGAGGACTGGGGCCAACGTCCTGACTTTC
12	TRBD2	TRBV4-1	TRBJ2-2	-	CAHGGSSGELFF	TGCGCCCACGGGGGGTCATCCGGGGAGCTGTTTTTT
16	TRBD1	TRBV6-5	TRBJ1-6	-	CASSYSSGQGDSPLHF	TGTGCCAGCAGTTACTCGTCCGGACAGGGTGATTCACCCCTCCACTTT
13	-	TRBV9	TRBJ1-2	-	CASRGELGYGYTF	TGTGCCAGCAGAGGGGAATTAGGCTATGGCTACACCTTC
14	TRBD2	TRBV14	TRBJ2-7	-	CASSQKMGRDEQYF	TGTGCCAGCAGCCAAAAAATGGGGAGGGACGAGCAGTACTTC
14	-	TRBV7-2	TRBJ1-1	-	CASSLDTRNTEAFF	TGTGCCAGCAGCTTAGACACACGAAACACTGAAGCTTTCTTT
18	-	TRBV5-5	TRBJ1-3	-	CASSLVGAGGASGNTIYF	TGTGCCAGCAGCTTGGTTGGGGCGGGGGGAGCCTCTGGAAACACCATATATTTT
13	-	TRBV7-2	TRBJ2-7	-	CASSLTQGSAQYF	TGTGCCAGCAGCTTAACGCAGGGTAGTGCGCAGTACTTC
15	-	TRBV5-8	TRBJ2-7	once	CASSLDSVITYEQYF	TGTGCCAGCAGCTTGGATTCAGTGATTACCTACGAGCAGTACTTC
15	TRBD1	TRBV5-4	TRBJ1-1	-	CASSIDRGGHTEAFF	TGTGCCAGCAGCATCGACAGGGGTGGACACACTGAAGCTTTCTTT
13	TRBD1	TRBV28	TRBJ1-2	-	CASSSGQDYGYTF	TGTGCCAGCAGTTCGGGACAGGACTATGGCTACACCTTC
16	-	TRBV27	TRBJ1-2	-	CASSPRVGQTNYGYTF	TGTGCCAGCAGTCCAAGGGTAGGACAGACTAACTATGGCTACACCTTC
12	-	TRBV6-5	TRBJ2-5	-	CASSPTGETQYF	TGTGCCAGCAGCCCAACGGGGGAGACCCAGTACTTC
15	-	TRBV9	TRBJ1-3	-	CASSVEGGSGNTIYF	TGTGCCAGCAGCGTGGAAGGGGGCTCTGGAAACACCATATATTTT
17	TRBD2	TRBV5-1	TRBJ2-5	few	CASSSGTSGSVMETQYF	TGCGCCAGCAGCTCGGGGACTAGCGGCTCGGTGATGGAGACCCAGTACTTC
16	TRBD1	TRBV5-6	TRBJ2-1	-	CASSPGQGVVAGEQFF	TGTGCCAGCAGCCCGGGACAGGGGGTTGTTGCAGGTGAGCAGTTCTTC
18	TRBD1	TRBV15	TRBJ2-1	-	CATSREPLGDRIYNEQFF	TGTGCCACCAGCAGAGAACCCCTTGGGGACAGAATCTACAATGAGCAGTTCTTC
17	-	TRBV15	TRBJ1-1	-	CATSREEQGTGNTEAFF	TGTGCCACCAGCAGAGAGGAGCAGGGGACGGGGAACACTGAAGCTTTCTTT
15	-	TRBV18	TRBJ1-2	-	CASSPPMAANYGYTF	TGTGCCAGCTCACCACCTATGGCAGCTAACTATGGCTACACCTTC
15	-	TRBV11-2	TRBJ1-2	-	CASSSTWTLGNGYTF	TGTGCCAGCAGCTCGACATGGACATTGGGGAATGGCTACACCTTC